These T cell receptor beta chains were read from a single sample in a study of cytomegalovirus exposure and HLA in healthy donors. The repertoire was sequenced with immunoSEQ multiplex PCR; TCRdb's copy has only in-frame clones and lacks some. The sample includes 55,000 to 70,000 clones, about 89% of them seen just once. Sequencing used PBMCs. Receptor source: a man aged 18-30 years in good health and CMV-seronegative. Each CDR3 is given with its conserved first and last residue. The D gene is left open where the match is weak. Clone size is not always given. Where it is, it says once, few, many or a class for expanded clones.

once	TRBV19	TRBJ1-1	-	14	CASSIVSGDTEAFF	TGTGCCAGTAGTATAGTCTCAGGGGACACTGAAGCTTTCTTT
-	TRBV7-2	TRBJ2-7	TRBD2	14	CASSYGLAGGAQYF	TGTGCCAGCAGCTATGGACTAGCGGGAGGGGCCCAGTACTTC
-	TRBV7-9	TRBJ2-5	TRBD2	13	CASSSSGQETQYF	TGTGCCAGCAGCTCTAGCGGCCAAGAGACCCAGTACTTC
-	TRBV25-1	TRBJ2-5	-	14	CASSDFRDQETQYF	TGTGCCAGCAGTGACTTCAGGGACCAAGAGACCCAGTACTTC
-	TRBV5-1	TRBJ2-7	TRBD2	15	CASSLGGAGEHEQYF	TGCGCCAGCAGCTTGGGGGGAGCGGGAGAGCACGAGCAGTACTTC
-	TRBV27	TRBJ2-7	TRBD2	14	CASKGSGRDYEQYF	TGTGCCAGCAAAGGTAGCGGGAGAGACTACGAGCAGTACTTC
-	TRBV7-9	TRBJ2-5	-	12	CASIQQAFARYF	TGTGCCAGCATTCAACAGGCCTTCGCCCGGTACTTC
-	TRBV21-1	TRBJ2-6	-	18	CASSWGGLAELGANVLTF	TGTGCCAGCAGCTGGGGCGGACTAGCGGAACTCGGGGCCAACGTCCTGACTTTC
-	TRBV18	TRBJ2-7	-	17	CASSLIPASFISYEQYF	TGTGCCAGCTCACTTATACCCGCTAGCTTTATATCCTACGAGCAGTACTTC
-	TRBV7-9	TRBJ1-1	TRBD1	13	CASSLEGGTGTFF	TGTGCCAGCAGCTTAGAAGGCGGGACAGGGACTTTCTTT
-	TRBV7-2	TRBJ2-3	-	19	CASSPTSLLVRGNTDTQYF	TGTGCCAGCAGCCCCACATCCCTCTTAGTCAGGGGAAACACAGATACGCAGTATTTT
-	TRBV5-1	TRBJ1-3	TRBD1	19	CASGYTGTGPWYSGNTIYF	TGCGCCAGCGGCTATACCGGGACAGGACCGTGGTACTCTGGAAACACCATATATTTT
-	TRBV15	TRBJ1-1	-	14	CATSRRSQSTEAFF	TGTGCCACCAGCAGACGCTCGCAGTCCACTGAAGCTTTCTTT
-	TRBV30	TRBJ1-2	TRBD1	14	CAWSVLPGGHGYTF	TGTGCCTGGAGTGTACTCCCAGGGGGCCATGGCTACACCTTC
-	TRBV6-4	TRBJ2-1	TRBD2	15	CASSDTAGGYNEQFF	TGTGCCAGCAGTGATACAGCGGGAGGATACAATGAGCAGTTCTTC
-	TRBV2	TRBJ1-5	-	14	CASSEVLQGQPQHF	TGTGCCAGCAGTGAAGTCCTACAGGGTCAGCCCCAGCATTTT
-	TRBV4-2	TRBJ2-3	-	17	CASSQEGLGVSTDTQYF	TGTGCCAGCAGCCAAGAGGGACTTGGTGTTAGCACAGATACGCAGTATTTT
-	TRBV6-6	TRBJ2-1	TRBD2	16	CASRDPSGASYNEQFF	TGTGCCAGCAGGGATCCCAGCGGGGCCTCCTACAATGAGCAGTTCTTC
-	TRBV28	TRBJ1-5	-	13	CASSFYANQPQHF	TGTGCCAGCAGTTTCTATGCGAATCAGCCCCAGCATTTT
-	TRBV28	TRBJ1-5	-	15	CASSLTGLVNQPQHF	TGTGCCAGCAGTTTGACGGGTTTGGTCAATCAGCCCCAGCATTTT
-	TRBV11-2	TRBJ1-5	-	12	CASSSNNQPQHF	TGTGCCAGCAGTTCCAACAATCAGCCCCAGCATTTT
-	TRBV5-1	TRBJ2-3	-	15	CASSLGQSSTDTQYF	TGCGCCAGCAGCTTGGGCCAGTCTAGCACAGATACGCAGTATTTT
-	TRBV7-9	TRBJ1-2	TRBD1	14	CASSPSTPGQLDTF	TGTGCCAGCAGCCCCTCGACCCCGGGACAGCTCGACACCTTC
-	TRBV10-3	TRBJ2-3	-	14	CAISDRSGKDTQYF	TGTGCCATCAGTGATCGTTCGGGAAAGGATACGCAGTATTTT
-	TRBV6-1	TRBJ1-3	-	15	CASSEESGSGNTIYF	TGTGCCAGCAGTGAAGAAAGCGGCTCTGGAAACACCATATATTTT
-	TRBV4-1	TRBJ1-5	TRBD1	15	CASSQGQGACQPQHF	TGCGCCAGCAGCCAGGGACAGGGGGCTTGTCAGCCCCAGCATTTT
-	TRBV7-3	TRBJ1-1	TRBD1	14	CASMPTTGSTEAFF	TGTGCCAGCATGCCTACGACAGGGTCCACTGAAGCTTTCTTT
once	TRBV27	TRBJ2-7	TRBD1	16	CASSLLAGGVSNEQYF	TGTGCCAGCAGTTTATTGGCAGGGGGAGTGTCGAACGAGCAGTACTTC
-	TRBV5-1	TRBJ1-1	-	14	CASRLGHLNTEAFF	TGCGCCAGCAGATTAGGACATTTGAACACTGAAGCTTTCTTT
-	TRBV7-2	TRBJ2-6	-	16	CASTQAAGAGANVLTF	TGTGCCAGCACCCAGGCGGCGGGGGCCGGGGCCAACGTCCTGACTTTC
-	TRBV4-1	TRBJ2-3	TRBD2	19	CASSQGSVLLAASTDTQYF	TGCGCCAGCAGCCAAGGATCCGTTTTACTAGCGGCTAGCACAGATACGCAGTATTTT
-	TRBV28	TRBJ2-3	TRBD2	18	CALGKKTPGLAGGNTQYF	TGTGCGCTAGGAAAGAAGACCCCGGGACTAGCGGGAGGAAATACGCAGTATTTT
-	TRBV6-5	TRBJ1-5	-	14	CASSQSGVYQPQHF	TGTGCCAGCAGTCAATCAGGGGTTTATCAGCCCCAGCATTTT
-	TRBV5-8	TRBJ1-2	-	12	CASSQEGYGYTF	TGTGCCAGCAGCCAGGAGGGCTATGGCTACACCTTC
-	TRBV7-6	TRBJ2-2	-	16	CASSLAVGLRTGELFF	TGTGCCAGCAGCTTAGCGGTGGGACTTCGAACCGGGGAGCTGTTTTTT
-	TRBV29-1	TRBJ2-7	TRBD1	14	CSVGGGQGAYEQYF	TGCAGCGTTGGGGGGGGACAGGGAGCCTACGAGCAGTACTTC
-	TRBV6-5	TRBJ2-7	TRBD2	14	CASSYSGGIIGQYF	TGTGCCAGCAGTTACTCGGGGGGGATTATTGGGCAGTACTTC
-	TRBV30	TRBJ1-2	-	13	CAWSVSTGSGYTF	TGTGCCTGGAGTGTATCAACAGGCTCTGGCTACACCTTC
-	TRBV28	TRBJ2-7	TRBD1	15	CASSFPGQLLGEQYF	TGTGCCAGCAGTTTCCCGGGACAGTTACTTGGTGAGCAGTACTTC
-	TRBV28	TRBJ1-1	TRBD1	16	CASSSTRQGLNTEAFF	TGTGCCAGCAGTTCCACACGACAGGGCCTCAACACTGAAGCTTTCTTT
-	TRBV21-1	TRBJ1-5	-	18	CARVEPGQGANSNQPQHF	TGTGCCAGAGTAGAACCGGGACAGGGGGCAAATAGCAATCAGCCCCAGCATTTT
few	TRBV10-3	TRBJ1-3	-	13	CAIRERSGNTIYF	TGTGCCATCCGTGAAAGGAGTGGAAACACCATATATTTT